This T cell receptor (beta chain) was obtained from a study of control samples from healthy donors and cancer patients. The germline V gene encodes CDR1 SGHDN and CDR2 FVKESK. Trimming removed 4 bases from V and 0 bases from J; junction bases left unmatched: 7. This CDR3 comprises 18 residues. Clones were read by immunoSEQ multiplex PCR, and TCRdb kept only the in-frame ones, dropping some. This table has about 120,000 clones, 85% to 95% appearing once. The sequenced sample consisted of PBMCs. The rearrangement links TRBV14 to TRBJ1-4; 11 nucleotides line up with TRBD1. The receptor's source is a man older than 75 with head and neck cancer. CDR3 DNA: TGTGCCAGCAGCCTACGGACAGGGGGCGATGCAACTAATGAAAAACTGTTTTTT. This sequence encodes CASSLRTGGDATNEKLFF.